This T cell receptor beta chain came from a study of tumor-infiltrating lymphocytes in primary liver carcinoma. Looking at the study overall: Recorded tumor stage was T1-T3 N0M0, with diameters of about 4.2 to 10 cm.

TCR beta cDNA came from roughly 0.45 ug total RNA, primed with a constant-region primer. What produced the TCR beta libraries was three nested multiplex PCR rounds using slightly modified ARM-PCR. Using its own MiXCR run on the multiplex PCR reads, TCRdb lists one record per CDR3 protein. The data show about 92,000 distinct CDR3 sequences, about 70% seen once. From about 19-30 mg of unsorted bulk tissue, DNA and RNA were co-extracted together. Concerning this clonotype itself: What it recognizes is unknown.

Study-level findings and limits: Blood fell significantly below tumors in its top-250-clone fraction (p = 0.039).

The sequencing sample was made of tumor-adjacent normal liver tissue. The clonotype originates from a man in his forties or fifties with primary liver carcinoma and hepatitis B virus infection.

The CDR3 is CASSFSGIRIEAFF. The CDR3 coding sequence is TGTGCCAGCAGTTTTTCAGGGATCCGCATTGAGGCTTTCTTT. This chain links TRBV6-5 with TRBJ1-1; tentative D call: TRBD1 (5 bases). This CDR3 comprises 14 residues. The V and J ends lost 4 bases and 11 bases respectively, with 20 bases between them. Germline loops: CDR1 MNHEY, CDR2 SVGAGI.